This T cell receptor beta chain is drawn from a study of T cells in Graves' hyperthyroidism and ophthalmopathy. Study details: Initial diagnosis, before any treatment, was when peripheral blood was collected.

This clonotype has more than one count but fewer than ten. The antigen is unknown. CDR1 SEHNR and CDR2 FQNEAQ come from the germline V gene (reference sequence). The CDR3 sequence is 16 residues long. Trimming shortened V by 4 bases and J by 4 bases, and 20 bases separated the two germline ends. The authors took PBMCs from roughly 10 ml fresh peripheral blood. Findings and limits, study-wide: Also found in blood were most expanded thyroid clonotypes above 0.001. Through a model of 13 V-J features, ophthalmopathy was separated from stable hyperthyroidism.

The TCR beta CDR3 regions underwent amplification using RNA transcripts as the source. First-round RT-PCR with HTBI primers amplified the TCR CDR3 region. TCRdb passed the multiplex PCR reads through MiXCR, listing each CDR3 protein once. This table holds over 350,000 distinct CDR3 sequences, over 12% found once. Sequencing was done on a sample of blood. The gene calls are TRBV7-9 and TRBJ2-7; D might be TRBD2 (6 bases). This receptor was taken from a man over 45 with Graves' ophthalmopathy. Written as DNA, the CDR3 is TGTGCCAGCAGCTCAACTGTCCAGGGCGGGATGTACGAGCAGTACTTC. Amino acids: CASSSTVQGGMYEQYF.